This TCR beta chain emerged from a study of T-cell reconstitution after alpha-beta-depleted transplantation in children. Unique molecular identifiers tagged the TCRbeta library. One entry per CDR3 protein, called by TCRdb with MiXCR from the PCR reads. The sample includes approximately 490,000 distinct CDR3 sequences, about 10% of them seen just once. This clonotype was detected many times. Its target is unknown. Trimming took off 0 bases at V and 5 bases at J, with 9 bases between the two ends. This CDR3 contains 14 residues. Germline V gene sequence: CDR1 SGHRS, CDR2 YFSETQ. Regarding the study as a whole: About two months after transplant, alpha-beta T cells reportedly came from several hundred expanded graft clones.

The J gene is TRBJ2-1, the V gene TRBV5-1; D unclear. The sequenced sample was PBMCs, obtained before TCRalphabeta/CD19-depleted stem cell transplant. The receptor was isolated from a child younger than 10 with inherited bone marrow failure, due to receive a stem cell transplant. The CDR3 nucleotides read TGCGCCAGCAGCTTGGAAGCGCCGAACAATGAGCAGTTCTTC. Encoded protein: CASSLEAPNNEQFF.